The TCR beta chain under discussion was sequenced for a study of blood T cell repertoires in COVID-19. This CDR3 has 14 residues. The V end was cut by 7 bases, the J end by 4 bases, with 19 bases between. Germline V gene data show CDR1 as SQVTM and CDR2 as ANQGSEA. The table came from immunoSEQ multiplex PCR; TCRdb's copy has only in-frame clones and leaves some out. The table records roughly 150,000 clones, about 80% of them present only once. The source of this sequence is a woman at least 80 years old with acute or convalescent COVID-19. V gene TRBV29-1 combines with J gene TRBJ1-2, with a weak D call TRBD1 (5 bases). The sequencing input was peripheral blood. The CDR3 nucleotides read TGCAGCGGACGGCTAGGAGGGGATGGCTATGGCTACACCTTC. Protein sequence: CSGRLGGDGYGYTF. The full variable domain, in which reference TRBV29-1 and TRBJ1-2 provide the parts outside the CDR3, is SAVISQKPSRDICQRGTSLTIQCQVDSQVTMMFWYRQQPGQSLTLIATANQGSEATYESGFVIDKFPISRPNLTFSTLTVSNMSPEDSSIYLCSGRLGGDGYGYTFGSGTRLTVV.